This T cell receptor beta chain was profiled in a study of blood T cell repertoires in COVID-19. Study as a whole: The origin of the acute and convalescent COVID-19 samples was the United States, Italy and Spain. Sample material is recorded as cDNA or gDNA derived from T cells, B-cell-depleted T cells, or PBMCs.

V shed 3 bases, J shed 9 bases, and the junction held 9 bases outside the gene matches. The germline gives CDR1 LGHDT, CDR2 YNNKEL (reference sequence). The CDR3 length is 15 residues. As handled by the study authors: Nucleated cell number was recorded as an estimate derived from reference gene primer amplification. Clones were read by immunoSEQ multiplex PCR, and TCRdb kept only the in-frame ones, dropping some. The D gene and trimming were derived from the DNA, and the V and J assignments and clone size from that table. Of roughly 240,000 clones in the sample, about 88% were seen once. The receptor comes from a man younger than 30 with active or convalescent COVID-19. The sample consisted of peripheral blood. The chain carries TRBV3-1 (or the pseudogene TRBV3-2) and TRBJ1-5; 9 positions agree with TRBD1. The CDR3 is CASSQDRGSLRPQHF. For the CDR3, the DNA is TGTGCCAGCAGCCAGGACAGGGGCTCCCTACGGCCCCAGCATTTT.